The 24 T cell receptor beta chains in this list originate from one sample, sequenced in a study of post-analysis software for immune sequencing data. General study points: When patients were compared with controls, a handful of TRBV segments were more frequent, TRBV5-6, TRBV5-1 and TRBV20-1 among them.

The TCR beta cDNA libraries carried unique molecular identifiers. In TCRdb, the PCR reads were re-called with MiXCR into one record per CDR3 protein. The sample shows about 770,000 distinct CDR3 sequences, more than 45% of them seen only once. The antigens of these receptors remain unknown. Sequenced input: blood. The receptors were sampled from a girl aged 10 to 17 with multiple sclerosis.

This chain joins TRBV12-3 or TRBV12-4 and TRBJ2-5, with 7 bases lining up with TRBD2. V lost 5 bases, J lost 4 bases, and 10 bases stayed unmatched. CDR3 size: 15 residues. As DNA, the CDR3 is TGTGCCAGCAGTCCCACCGGGACTATAAGAGAGACCCAGTACTTC. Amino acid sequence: CASSPTGTIRETQYF.

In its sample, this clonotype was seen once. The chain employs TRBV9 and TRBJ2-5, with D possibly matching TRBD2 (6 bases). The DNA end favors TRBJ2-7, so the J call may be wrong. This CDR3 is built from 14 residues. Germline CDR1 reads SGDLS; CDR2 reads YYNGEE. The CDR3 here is CASSVGDSNYEQYF. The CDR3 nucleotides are TGTGCCAGCAGCGTAGGGGACTCGAATTACGAGCAGTACTTC.

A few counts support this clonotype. The CDR3 sequence is CASSYASSSYNEQFF. In DNA, the CDR3 is TGTGCCAGCAGTTACGCCTCGAGCTCCTACAATGAGCAGTTCTTC. V and J are TRBV6-5 and TRBJ2-1; D not resolved. This CDR3 is 15 amino acids long. CDR1 is MNHEY and CDR2 is SVGAGI in the germline V gene. Trimming stripped 2 bases from V and 0 bases from J, with 8 bases between.

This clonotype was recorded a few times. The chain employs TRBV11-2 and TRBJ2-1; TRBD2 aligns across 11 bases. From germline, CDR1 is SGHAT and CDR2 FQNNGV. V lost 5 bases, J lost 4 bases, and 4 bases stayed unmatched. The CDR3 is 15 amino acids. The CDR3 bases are TGTGCCAGCAGCCCGATAGCGGGAGGGTACAATGAGCAGTTCTTC. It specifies CASSPIAGGYNEQFF.

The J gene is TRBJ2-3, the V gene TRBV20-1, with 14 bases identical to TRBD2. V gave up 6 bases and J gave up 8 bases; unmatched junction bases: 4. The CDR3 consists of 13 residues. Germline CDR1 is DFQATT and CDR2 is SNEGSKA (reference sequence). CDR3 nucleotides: TGCAGTGCAAGACTAGCGGGAGGGCGTACGCAGTATTTT. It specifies CSARLAGGRTQYF.

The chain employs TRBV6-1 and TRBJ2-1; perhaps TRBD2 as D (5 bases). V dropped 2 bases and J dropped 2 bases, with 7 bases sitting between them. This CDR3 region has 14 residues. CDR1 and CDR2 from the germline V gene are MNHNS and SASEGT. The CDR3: CASSERGTYNEQFF. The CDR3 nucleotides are TGTGCCAGCAGTGAACGGGGTACCTACAATGAGCAGTTCTTC.

The CDR3 region is CASSLAGTYSGNTIYF. In DNA form, the CDR3 reads TGTGCCAGCAGCTTAGCCGGGACGTACTCTGGAAACACCATATATTTT. V and J are TRBV7-2 and TRBJ1-3; TRBD1 might be the D (5 bases). Trimming pared 0 bases from V and 0 bases from J, leaving 9 bases between. Germline CDR1 reads SGHTA; CDR2 reads FQGNSA. There are 16 residues in the CDR3.

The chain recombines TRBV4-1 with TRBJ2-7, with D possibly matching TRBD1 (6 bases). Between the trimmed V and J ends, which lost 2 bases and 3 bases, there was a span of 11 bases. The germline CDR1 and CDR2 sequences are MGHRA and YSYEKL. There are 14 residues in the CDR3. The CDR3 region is CASSQRTDDYEQYF. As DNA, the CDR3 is TGCGCCAGCAGCCAACGGACAGACGACTACGAGCAGTACTTC.

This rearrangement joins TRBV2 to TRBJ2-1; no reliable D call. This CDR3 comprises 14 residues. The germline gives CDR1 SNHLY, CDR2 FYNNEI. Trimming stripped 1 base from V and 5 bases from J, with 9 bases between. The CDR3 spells CASSEVGFDNEQFF. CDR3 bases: TGTGCCAGCAGTGAAGTTGGTTTCGACAATGAGCAGTTCTTC.

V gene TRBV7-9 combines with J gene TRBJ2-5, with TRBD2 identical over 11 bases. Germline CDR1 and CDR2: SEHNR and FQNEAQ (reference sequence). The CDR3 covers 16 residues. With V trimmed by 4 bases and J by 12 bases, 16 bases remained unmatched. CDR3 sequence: CASSSRLLAGDSEEYF. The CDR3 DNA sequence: TGTGCCAGCAGCTCCCGCCTACTAGCGGGAGATAGTGAGGAGTACTTC.

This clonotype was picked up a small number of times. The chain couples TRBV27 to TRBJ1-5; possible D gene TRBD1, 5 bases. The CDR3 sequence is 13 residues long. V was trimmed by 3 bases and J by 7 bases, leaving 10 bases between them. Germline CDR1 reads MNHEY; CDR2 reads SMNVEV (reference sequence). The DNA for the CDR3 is TGTGCCAGCAGTTTTTCCGGGGGACAGCCCCAGCATTTT. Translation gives CASSFSGGQPQHF.

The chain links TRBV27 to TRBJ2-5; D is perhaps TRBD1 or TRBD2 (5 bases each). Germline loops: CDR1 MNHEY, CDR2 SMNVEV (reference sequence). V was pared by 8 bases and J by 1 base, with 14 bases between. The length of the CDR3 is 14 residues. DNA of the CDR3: TGTGCCAGCGCCGGGGCAGGAAGCCAAGAGACCCAGTACTTC. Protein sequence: CASAGAGSQETQYF.

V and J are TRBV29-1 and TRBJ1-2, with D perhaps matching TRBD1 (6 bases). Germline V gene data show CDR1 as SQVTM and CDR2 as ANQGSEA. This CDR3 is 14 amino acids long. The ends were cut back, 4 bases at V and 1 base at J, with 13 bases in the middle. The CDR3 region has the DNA TGCAGCGTTGGCGGCGGGGGCCTTAACTATGGCTACACCTTC. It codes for CSVGGGGLNYGYTF.

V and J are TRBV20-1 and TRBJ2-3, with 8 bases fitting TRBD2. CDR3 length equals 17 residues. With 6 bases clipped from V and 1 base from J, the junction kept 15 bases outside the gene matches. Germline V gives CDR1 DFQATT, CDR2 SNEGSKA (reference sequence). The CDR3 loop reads CSAPPSGRVSRTDTQYF. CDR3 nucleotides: TGCAGTGCCCCCCCCAGCGGGAGAGTTTCCCGCACAGATACGCAGTATTTT.

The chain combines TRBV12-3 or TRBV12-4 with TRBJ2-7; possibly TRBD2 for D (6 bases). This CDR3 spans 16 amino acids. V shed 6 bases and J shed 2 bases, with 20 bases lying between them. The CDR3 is CASSPTVGGATYEQYF. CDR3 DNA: TGTGCCAGCAGCCCTACGGTCGGAGGGGCGACCTACGAGCAGTACTTC.

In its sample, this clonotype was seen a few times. The chain's CDR3 is CSASRGDTEAFF. In DNA, the CDR3 is TGCAGTGCTAGCAGGGGGGACACTGAAGCTTTCTTT. This chain uses TRBV20-1 with TRBJ1-1, with 7 positions matching TRBD1. Per germline, CDR1 DFQATT and CDR2 SNEGSKA (reference sequence). The J segment lost 3 bases and the V segment lost 3 bases, leaving 1 base of the junction unmatched. The CDR3 length is 12 residues.

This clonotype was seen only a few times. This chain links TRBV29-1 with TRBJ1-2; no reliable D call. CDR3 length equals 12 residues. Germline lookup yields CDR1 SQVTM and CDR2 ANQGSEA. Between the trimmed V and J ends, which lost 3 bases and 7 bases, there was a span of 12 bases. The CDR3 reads CSVDRPLGGYTF. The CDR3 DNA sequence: TGCAGCGTTGATCGCCCGCTTGGTGGCTACACCTTC.

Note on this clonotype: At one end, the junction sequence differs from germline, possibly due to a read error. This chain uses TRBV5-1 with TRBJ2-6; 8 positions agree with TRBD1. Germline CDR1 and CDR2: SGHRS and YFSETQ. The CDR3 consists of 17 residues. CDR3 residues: CASSSFSDRVGANVLTF. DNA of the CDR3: TGCGCCAGTAGCTCCTTCTCGGACAGGGTTGGGGCCAACGTCCTGACTTTC.

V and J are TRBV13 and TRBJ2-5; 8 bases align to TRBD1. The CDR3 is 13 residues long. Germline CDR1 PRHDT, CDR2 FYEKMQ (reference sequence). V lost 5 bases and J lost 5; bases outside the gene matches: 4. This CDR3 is CASSDRGAETQYF. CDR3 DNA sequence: TGTGCCAGCAGCGACAGGGGAGCGGAGACCCAGTACTTC.

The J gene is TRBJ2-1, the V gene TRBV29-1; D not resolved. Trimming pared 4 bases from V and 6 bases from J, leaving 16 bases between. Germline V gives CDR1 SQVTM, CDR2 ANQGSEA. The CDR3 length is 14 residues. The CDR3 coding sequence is TGCAGCGTTGGTAACGGGTGGCTATCCAATGAGCAGTTCTTC. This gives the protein CSVGNGWLSNEQFF.

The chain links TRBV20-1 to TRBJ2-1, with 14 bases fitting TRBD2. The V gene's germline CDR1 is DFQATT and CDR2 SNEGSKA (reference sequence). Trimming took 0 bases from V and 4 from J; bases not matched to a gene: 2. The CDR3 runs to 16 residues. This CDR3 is CSARDWTSGRYNEQFF. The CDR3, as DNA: TGCAGTGCTAGAGATTGGACTAGCGGGAGGTACAATGAGCAGTTCTTC.

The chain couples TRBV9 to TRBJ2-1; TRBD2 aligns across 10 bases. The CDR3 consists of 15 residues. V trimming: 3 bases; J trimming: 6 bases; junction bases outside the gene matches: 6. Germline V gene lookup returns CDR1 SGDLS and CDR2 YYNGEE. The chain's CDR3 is CASSAAGGTGNEQFF. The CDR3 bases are TGTGCCAGCAGCGCAGCGGGAGGGACGGGCAATGAGCAGTTCTTC.

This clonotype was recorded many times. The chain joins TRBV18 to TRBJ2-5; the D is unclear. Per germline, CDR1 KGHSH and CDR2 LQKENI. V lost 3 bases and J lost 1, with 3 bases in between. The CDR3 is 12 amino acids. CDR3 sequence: CASSPTQETQYF. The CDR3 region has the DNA TGTGCCAGCTCACCCACCCAAGAGACCCAGTACTTC.

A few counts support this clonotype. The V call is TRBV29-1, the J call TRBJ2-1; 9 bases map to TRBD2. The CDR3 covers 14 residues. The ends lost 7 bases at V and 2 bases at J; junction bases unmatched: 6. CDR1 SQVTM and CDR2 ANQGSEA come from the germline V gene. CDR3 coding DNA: TGCAGCGCCTTGACTAGCGGTACCTACAATGAGCAGTTCTTC. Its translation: CSALTSGTYNEQFF.